One sample yielded the 6 T cell receptor beta chains listed below, sequenced in a study of T-cell reconstitution after alpha-beta-depleted transplantation in children. Preparation of the TCRbeta library used unique molecular identifiers. TCRdb re-derived calls from the PCR reads in MiXCR, one entry per CDR3 protein. Altogether 700,000 to 950,000 distinct CDR3 sequences are present, roughly 15% being singletons, with the ten largest covering around 4.5%. The sample consisted of PBMCs, mostly from graft donor cells, taken 360 days after TCRalphabeta/CD19-depleted stem cell transplant. All receptors come from a male patient between 5 and 17 years old who had a stem cell transplant for acute lymphoblastic leukemia, so the T cells may come from the graft donor.

V is TRBV9 and J is TRBJ2-1, with 10 bases matching TRBD2. The CDR3 extends over 14 amino acids. The V gene's germline CDR1 is SGDLS and CDR2 YYNGEE. After removal of 1 base from V and 9 bases from J, the junction contained 4 bases not matched to a gene. In DNA, the CDR3 is TGTGCCAGCAGCGTAAGCGGGAGGGCTGGTGAGCAGTTCTTC. Encoded protein: CASSVSGRAGEQFF.

The chain carries TRBV5-6 and TRBJ2-7; 8 bases match TRBD1. Germline V gene lookup returns CDR1 SGHDT and CDR2 YYEEEE. This CDR3 has 16 residues. V shed 2 bases, J shed 5 bases, and the junction held 12 bases outside the gene matches. The CDR3 loop is CASSLSPRTGRDEQYF. CDR3 nucleotides: TGTGCCAGCAGCTTAAGTCCCAGGACAGGGCGGGACGAGCAGTACTTC. Full variable domain (remainder filled in from reference TRBV5-6 and TRBJ2-7): DAGVTQSPTHLIKTRGQQVTLRCSPKSGHDTVSWYQQALGQGPQFIFQYYEEEERQRGNFPDRFSGHQFPNYSSELNVNALLLGDSALYLCASSLSPRTGRDEQYFGPGTRLTVT.

Concerning this clonotype itself: Without the conserved terminal phenylalanine or tryptophan, this CDR3 likely stems from a read error. The chain links TRBV15 to TRBJ2-6, with D perhaps TRBD1 (6 bases). Germline loops: CDR1 LNHNV, CDR2 YYDKDF (reference sequence). The CDR3 length is 18 residues. The V end was cut by 1 base, the J end by 3 bases, with 16 bases between. The CDR3 protein is CATSRVRDKGLGANVLTV. The DNA of the CDR3 is TGTGCCACCAGCAGAGTTCGGGACAAAGGCCTTGGGGCCAACGTCCTGACTGTC.

This sequence joins TRBV3-1 and TRBJ2-7; 9 nucleotides match TRBD1. Germline trimming cut 5 bases from V and 2 bases from J; bases unmatched to any gene: 19. The CDR3 is made up of 19 amino acids. Germline CDR1 and CDR2: LGHDT and YNNKEL (reference sequence). The CDR3 coding sequence is TGTGCCAGCAGCTCTACCGGGACAGGGAGTTTGTTTCGTACCTACGAGCAGTACTTC. Encoded protein: CASSSTGTGSLFRTYEQYF.

This clonotype was picked up a small number of times. The rearrangement uses TRBV7-6 and TRBJ2-1; D is unresolved. With 6 bases removed from V and 4 bases from J, the gap between germline ends came to 10 bases. The CDR3 runs to 13 residues. Germline CDR1 reads SGHVS; CDR2 reads FNYEAQ. In DNA, the CDR3 is TGTGCCAGCAGGAAGACTTCATACAATGAGCAGTTCTTC. This sequence encodes CASRKTSYNEQFF.

This clonotype has only a few counts. The chain employs TRBV5-1 and TRBJ2-3, with 10 bases matching TRBD2. The CDR3 sequence is 19 residues long. CDR1 and CDR2 from the germline V gene are SGHRS and YFSETQ. With V trimmed by 4 bases and J by 2 bases, 16 bases remained unmatched. In DNA, the CDR3 is TGCGCCAGCAGCCCTGGACTAGCGGAGGGGTCCCACAACACAGATACGCAGTATTTT. This sequence encodes CASSPGLAEGSHNTDTQYF.